This entry lists 10 T cell receptor beta chains sequenced from one sample in a study of CD8+ T cells in alopecia areata. As the sequencing template, cDNA was produced by extracting RNA and reverse transcribing it. The assay was immunoSEQ multiplex PCR, and TCRdb's table has in-frame clones only and misses some. The table lists about 180,000 clones, 40% to 55% of them singletons. This sample's treatment: oral pan-JAK inhibitor, 5-10 mg twice daily. The specimen was CD8+ T cells sorted from blood, collected at approximately week 51, from a patient treated with tofacitinib. These receptors all stem from a human donor with alopecia areata.

This clone is a singleton in its sample. The chain has TRBV5-4 and TRBJ2-3; no clear D. The V and J ends lost 0 bases and 4 bases respectively, with 3 bases between them. The CDR3 consists of 12 residues. The germline CDR1 and CDR2 sequences are SGHNT and YYREEE (reference sequence). The CDR3 sequence: CASSLAADTQYF. As DNA, the CDR3 is TGTGCCAGCAGCTTGGCCGCAGATACGCAGTATTTT.

This clone was detected a few times. The chain recombines TRBV5-1 with TRBJ2-7; 8 bases match TRBD1. With V trimmed by 1 base and J by 3 bases, 3 bases remained unmatched. The CDR3 totals 14 residues. Germline CDR1 SGHRS, CDR2 YFSETQ. The CDR3 bases are TGCGCCAGCAGCTTGAACACAGGGGGCTACGAGCAGTACTTC. Amino acids: CASSLNTGGYEQYF.

This clone was picked up a small number of times. The chain uses TRBV7-9 and TRBJ2-7; D is perhaps TRBD1 (5 bases). This CDR3 contains 13 residues. Germline CDR1 and CDR2: SEHNR and FQNEAQ (reference sequence). V gave up 8 bases and J gave up 0 bases, with 11 bases separating them. The CDR3 DNA follows: TGTGCCAGCTTGGGTGACAGCTCCTACGAGCAGTACTTC. It yields the protein CASLGDSSYEQYF.

The rearrangement uses TRBV6-5 and TRBJ2-1; D remains unclear. The V end lost 0 bases, the J end lost 6 bases, and 0 bases lay between the germline ends. Germline loops: CDR1 MNHEY, CDR2 SVGAGI. The CDR3 is made up of 11 amino acids. The CDR3 DNA follows: TGTGCCAGCAGTTACTCCAATGAGCAGTTCTTC. Protein: CASSYSNEQFF.

The table lists this clone with a few counts. This chain uses TRBV13 with TRBJ1-2; TRBD1 matches 8 bases. CDR1 PRHDT and CDR2 FYEKMQ come from the germline V gene (reference sequence). The CDR3 covers 13 residues. Unmatched junction bases numbered 5, after V lost 5 bases and J lost 6 bases. CDR3 coding DNA: TGTGCCAGCAGCCTTGGACAGGGACATGGCTACACCTTC. This encodes CASSLGQGHGYTF.

The V and J genes are TRBV29-1 and TRBJ2-7; possible D gene TRBD1, 6 bases. V gave up 5 bases and J gave up 3 bases, with 17 bases separating them. Germline lookup yields CDR1 SQVTM and CDR2 ANQGSEA. This CDR3 region has 14 residues. CDR3 coding DNA: TGCAGCGTTTCTGGGACCGGGACACGCTACGAGCAGTACTTC. This codes for CSVSGTGTRYEQYF.

The chain recombines TRBV30 with TRBJ1-1; D is unresolved. Per the germline V gene, CDR1 is GTSNPN and CDR2 is SVGIG (reference sequence). CDR3 length: 13 amino acids. V lost 1 base to trimming and J lost 7 bases, with 13 bases between them. The CDR3 DNA reads TGTGCCTGGAGTGGATATGGGGATCTTGAAGCTTTCTTT. Protein: CAWSGYGDLEAFF.

This sequence joins TRBV4-1 and TRBJ2-5; D is ambiguous. The V gene's germline CDR1 is MGHRA and CDR2 YSYEKL. V lost 6 bases and J lost 4, with 15 bases in between. The CDR3 is 14 amino acids. The CDR3 bases are TGCGCCAGCAGTCCAAAGGGTGCTTTAGAGACCCAGTACTTC. It codes for CASSPKGALETQYF.

This clone was seen many times. CDR3 sequence reads: CAITPGGAGVPGGYTF. CDR3 sequence (DNA): TGTGCCATCACCCCTGGAGGAGCAGGGGTTCCGGGAGGCTACACCTTC. The chain couples TRBV10-3 to TRBJ1-2, with D possibly being TRBD1 (6 bases). This CDR3 has 16 amino acids. The germline V and J ends were trimmed by 7 bases and 8 bases, with 26 bases remaining between them. Germline assignment: CDR1 ENHRY and CDR2 SYGVKD.

V and J are TRBV10-3 and TRBJ1-2, with a possible D match to TRBD1 (6 bases). Per germline, CDR1 ENHRY and CDR2 SYGVKD. Trimming pared 4 bases from V and 6 bases from J, leaving 9 bases between. The CDR3 is 12 residues long. CDR3 protein: CAISGQGHGYTF. DNA for the CDR3: TGTGCCATCAGTGGGCAGGGGCATGGCTACACCTTC.